A selection of T cell receptor beta chains follows, all from one sample in a study of regulatory T cells in long-lasting Graves disease. TCRdb reanalysed the multiplex PCR reads using MiXCR and keeps one entry per CDR3 protein. This sample has approximately 400,000 distinct CDR3 sequences, with 10% to 15% found just once. These data also formed part of another study, on T cells in Graves' hyperthyroidism and ophthalmopathy.

The sequencing here drew on peripheral blood mononuclear cells (PBMCs), taken at new diagnosis, from a patient treated with antithyroid drugs. These receptors were collected from a woman under 30 with Graves disease. CDR3s include the opening cysteine and the closing phenylalanine or tryptophan. D genes are given only for firm matches. Clone size is stated in some rows and not others, as once, few, many or a class when expanded.

TRBV7-2	.	many	TRBJ2-1	TGTGCCAGCAGCTTCTCTCCGGGAGCGAGCGTAGGATTC	CASSFSPGASVGF
TRBV2	.	many	TRBJ2-7	TGTGCCAGCAGGGACTACCAGCCTTACAGCGAGCAGTACTTC	CASRDYQPYSEQYF
TRBV20-1	TRBD2	.	TRBJ2-3	TGCAGTGCTAGAGAAAGCGGGGCTAGCACAGATACGCAGTATTTT	CSARESGASTDTQYF
TRBV6-9	.	.	TRBJ1-6	TGTGCCAGCAGTTACGCCGGGACGGATAATTCACCCCTCCACTTT	CASSYAGTDNSPLHF
TRBV7-2	.	.	TRBJ2-5	TGTGCCAGCAGCCGACGGTCTGGGTACGAGACCCAGTACTTC	CASSRRSGYETQYF
TRBV2	.	many	TRBJ1-1	TGTGCCAGCAGTGACTGGGGCCTGAACACTGAAGCTTTCTTT	CASSDWGLNTEAFF
TRBV7-3	.	few	TRBJ1-5	TGTGCCAGCAGCCCACAGGAAGGTCGAGGGTTGGATCAGCCCCAGCATTTT	CASSPQEGRGLDQPQHF
TRBV7-9	.	many	TRBJ1-5	TGTGCCAGCAGCTTAGTAAAGGGGATAAGCAATCAGCCCCAGCATTTT	CASSLVKGISNQPQHF
TRBV20-1	TRBD1	few	TRBJ1-4	TGCAGTGCTGGCCCGGATGTGGGGGGACAGAAACTGTTTTTT	CSAGPDVGGQKLFF
TRBV2	.	many	TRBJ2-3	TGTGCCAGCTCCCCGACGGTAGCGACGGCGGATACGCAGTATTTT	CASSPTVATADTQYF
TRBV7-9	.	.	TRBJ1-1	TGTGCCAGCAGCACAACCGGCAGGGCGTCTAAGCTAGCTTTCTTT	CASSTTGRASKLAFF
TRBV2	.	many	TRBJ2-1	TGTGCCAGCAGTGAGAGGGCAGTGAGCTCCTACAATGAGCAGTTCTTC	CASSERAVSSYNEQFF
TRBV9	TRBD2	.	TRBJ2-7	TGTGCCAGCAGCTCGGGACTAGGAGTCTACGAGCAGTACTTC	CASSSGLGVYEQYF
TRBV2	.	many	TRBJ1-1	TGTGCCAGCAGACCAGGGTTGGACACTGAAGCTTTCTTT	CASRPGLDTEAFF
TRBV11-2	.	many	TRBJ2-3	TGTGCCAGCAGCAGGGGACGTTTCTTCACAGATACGCAGTATTTT	CASSRGRFFTDTQYF
TRBV18	.	many	TRBJ1-4	TGTGCCAGCTCACCAAATGGGTGGGAAAAACTGTTTTTT	CASSPNGWEKLFF
TRBV12-3/TRBV12-4	.	many	TRBJ1-4	TGTGCCAGTTCGGCTGTGGGGCCCACGGGGGAAAAACTGTTTTTT	CASSAVGPTGEKLFF
TRBV4-3	TRBD1	few	TRBJ1-2	TGCGCCAGCAGCCAAGCGATGCGACAGGGAAATGGCTACACCTTC	CASSQAMRQGNGYTF
TRBV3-1	.	.	TRBJ1-6	TGTGCCAGCAGCCAAGAGCCTGGACAGACTTATAATTCACCCCTCCACTTT	CASSQEPGQTYNSPLHF
TRBV11-1	.	many	TRBJ1-1	TGTGCCAGCAGCCTGGACACTCCGCGGACTGAAGCTTTCTTT	CASSLDTPRTEAFF
TRBV15	.	few	TRBJ1-4	TGTGCCACCAGCAGAGATCCTAATGAAAAACTGTTTTTT	CATSRDPNEKLFF
TRBV11-2	.	many	TRBJ1-2	TGTGCCAGCAGCCAAATTGGGGGCGTTCACTATGGCTACACCTTC	CASSQIGGVHYGYTF
TRBV7-2	TRBD2	many	TRBJ2-3	TGTGCCAGCAGCTTCCGACTAGCGGGAGTCGCGCAGTATTTT	CASSFRLAGVAQYF
TRBV7-8	.	many	TRBJ1-5	TGTGCCAGCAGCTTTTGGACCTTACAGGTCAATCAGCCCCAGCATTTT	CASSFWTLQVNQPQHF
TRBV20-1	TRBD1	many	TRBJ2-1	TGCAGTGCTAGAGTACAGGGGGCGTTCGGGGAGCAGTTCTTC	CSARVQGAFGEQFF
TRBV7-2	.	many	TRBJ2-5	TGTGCCAGCAGCTTAGCTCCTTCGTACCAAGAGACCCAGTACTTC	CASSLAPSYQETQYF
TRBV4-3	.	many	TRBJ1-1	TGCGCCAGCAGCCAAGATGAGGCAGTGAACACTGAAGCTTTCTTT	CASSQDEAVNTEAFF
TRBV29-1	TRBD1	many	TRBJ2-5	TGCAGCGTTACACGACCCCGGACAGGGTTAGAGGAGACCCAGTACTTC	CSVTRPRTGLEETQYF
TRBV7-9	TRBD2	many	TRBJ2-1	TGTGCCAGCAGCTTAGGGACTAGCGGGGGGCTTCGCTCCTACAATGAGCAGTTCTTC	CASSLGTSGGLRSYNEQFF
TRBV12-3/TRBV12-4	TRBD2	.	TRBJ2-5	TGTGCCGTCTCTAGCGGGGGGGCCAGAGAGACCCAGTACTTC	CAVSSGGARETQYF
TRBV25-1	.	.	TRBJ1-6	TGTGCCAGCAGTGAATATGGGACGGCGAATTCACCCCTCCACTTT	CASSEYGTANSPLHF
TRBV30	.	many	TRBJ2-3	TGTGCCTGGAGTCGTGACCCGCCCGGCACAGATACGCAGTATTTT	CAWSRDPPGTDTQYF
TRBV30	TRBD2	.	TRBJ2-5	TGTGCCTGGAGTGCGGTAGCGGGGCCCCGGGAGACCCAGTACTTC	CAWSAVAGPRETQYF
TRBV3-1	.	few	TRBJ1-3	TGTGCCAGCAGCCAAGCTCAATCTGGAAACACCATATATTTT	CASSQAQSGNTIYF
TRBV4-2	.	.	TRBJ1-1	TGTGCCAGCAGCCAAGGAGGCAGACTGAACACTGAAGCTTTCTTT	CASSQGGRLNTEAFF
TRBV18	.	many	TRBJ1-5	TGTGCCAGCTCACCACGCCGGACCGGGAGCAATCAGCCCCAGCATTTT	CASSPRRTGSNQPQHF
TRBV9	TRBD1	.	TRBJ2-7	TGTGCCAGCAGCGCACGGGACAGAGGAACCTACGAGCAGTACTTC	CASSARDRGTYEQYF
TRBV5-1	TRBD2	many	TRBJ2-2	TGCGCCAGCAGCTTCAGCGGGAGGGCCCCTAACACCGGGGAGCTGTTTTTT	CASSFSGRAPNTGELFF
TRBV20-1	.	.	TRBJ1-5	TGCAGTGCTAGAAAGGGGGACGGTGGCAATCAGCCCCAGCATTTT	CSARKGDGGNQPQHF
TRBV3-1	.	many	TRBJ1-1	TGTGCCAGCAGCCTAACTCCCGGGGGCGGCACTGAAGCTTTCTTT	CASSLTPGGGTEAFF
TRBV7-9	.	many	TRBJ1-3	TGTGCCAGCAGCTTCGGGGGTCTCGGGAACACCATATATTTT	CASSFGGLGNTIYF
TRBV6-1	TRBD2	many	TRBJ2-3	TGTGCCAGCAAGGCCGGGGGGGCGACAGATACGCAGTATTTT	CASKAGGATDTQYF
TRBV6-1	.	.	TRBJ2-3	TGTGCCAGCAGTCCACGGTCGGGGGCCGCAGATACGCAGTATTTT	CASSPRSGAADTQYF
TRBV10-3	TRBD1	many	TRBJ1-2	TGTGCCATCAGTGAGTCCCCGACAGGGGGCTCCAATGGCTACACCTTC	CAISESPTGGSNGYTF
TRBV20-1	TRBD2	.	TRBJ2-3	TGCAGTGCTATCCCCCCTTTGCTAGCGGGAGAGGCATTGGGCACAGATACGCAGTATTTT	CSAIPPLLAGEALGTDTQYF
TRBV6-1	.	many	TRBJ2-1	TGTGCCAGCACCCAGGGAAACAGTCACAATGAGCAGTTCTTC	CASTQGNSHNEQFF
TRBV7-2	.	many	TRBJ2-7	TGTGCCAGCAGCTTAGAGGAGGGAGGCTACTACGAGCAGTACTTC	CASSLEEGGYYEQYF
TRBV20-1	TRBD1	many	TRBJ1-1	TGCAGTGCAACGACAGGGGTGAACACTGAAGCTTTCTTT	CSATTGVNTEAFF
TRBV11-1	.	many	TRBJ2-3	TGTGCCAGCACCACGGCGGCAGATACGCAGTATTTT	CASTTAADTQYF
TRBV6-1	.	many	TRBJ2-2	TGTGCCACCCCCAGGAGGCAGGGCCCGAGCGGTGGAACCGGGGAGCTGTTTTTT	CATPRRQGPSGGTGELFF
TRBV18	.	.	TRBJ1-1	TGTGCCAGCTCACCACTTTTCATCAAGGGGGGTCTGAACACTGAAGCTTTCTTT	CASSPLFIKGGLNTEAFF
TRBV7-2	TRBD2	many	TRBJ2-1	TGTGCCAGCAGCCCGGTGACTAGCTCCAATGAGCAGTTCTTC	CASSPVTSSNEQFF
TRBV3-1	.	.	TRBJ2-2	TGTGCCAGCAGGCAGATGGCGGGGGCCCCTGTAGGGGAGCTGTTTTTT	CASRQMAGAPVGELFF
TRBV20-1	.	many	TRBJ2-5	TGCAGTGCTAGTTCCTCGATTAGGGAGACCCAGTACTTC	CSASSSIRETQYF
TRBV7-3	TRBD2	.	TRBJ2-1	TGTGCCAGCAGCTTAGCGGGGGGCCGGGGGAATGAGCAGTTCTTC	CASSLAGGRGNEQFF
TRBV12-3/TRBV12-4	TRBD2	few	TRBJ2-1	TGTGCCAGCAGTGTAGGGACTAGGAGGAGCTCCTACAATGAGCAGTTCTTC	CASSVGTRRSSYNEQFF
TRBV28	TRBD2	many	TRBJ2-5	TGTGCCAGCAGTACTCCCGGGGGGTTGGAGACCCAGTACTTC	CASSTPGGLETQYF
TRBV20-1	TRBD2	many	TRBJ2-7	TGCAGTGCTATTTTGACTAGCGGGATGTACGAGCAGTACTTC	CSAILTSGMYEQYF